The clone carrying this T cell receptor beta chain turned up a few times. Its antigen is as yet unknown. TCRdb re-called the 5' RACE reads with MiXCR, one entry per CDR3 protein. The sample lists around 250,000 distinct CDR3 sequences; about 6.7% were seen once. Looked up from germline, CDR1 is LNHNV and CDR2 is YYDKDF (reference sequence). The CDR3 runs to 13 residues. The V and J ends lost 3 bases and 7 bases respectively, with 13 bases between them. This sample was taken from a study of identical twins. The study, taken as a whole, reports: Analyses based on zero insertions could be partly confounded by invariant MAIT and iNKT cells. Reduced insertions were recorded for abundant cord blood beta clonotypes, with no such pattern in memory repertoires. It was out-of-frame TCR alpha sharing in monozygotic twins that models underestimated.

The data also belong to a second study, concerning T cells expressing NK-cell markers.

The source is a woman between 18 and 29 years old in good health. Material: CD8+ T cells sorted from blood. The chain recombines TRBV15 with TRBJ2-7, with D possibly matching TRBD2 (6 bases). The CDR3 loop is CATSSQREWEQYF. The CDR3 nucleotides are TGTGCCACCAGCAGTCAACGGGAGTGGGAGCAGTACTTC. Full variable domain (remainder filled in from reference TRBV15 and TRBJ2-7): DAMVIQNPRYQVTQFGKPVTLSCSQTLNHNVMYWYQQKSSQAPKLLFHYYDKDFNNEADTPDNFQSRRPNTSFCFLDIRSPGLGDTAMYLCATSSQREWEQYFGPGTRLTVT.